This T cell receptor (beta chain) came from a study of shared clonotypes between healthy human individuals. TCRdb keeps only in-frame clones here, not all; method: immunoSEQ multiplex PCR. The sample lists some 2.4 million clones; roughly 93% were seen once. Germline V lookup: CDR1 SGDLS, CDR2 YYNGEE. The CDR3 has 16 amino acids. The germline V and J ends were trimmed by 1 base and 1 base, with 12 bases remaining between them. The clonotype originates from a young man in good health. Some clones in this sample may be carry-over from other donors' samples. This sequence joins TRBV9 and TRBJ2-1; no clear D. Sequenced sample: naive CD4+ T cells from PBMCs. The subset is: CD45RA+ positively selected. This CDR3 reads CASSVSNVGSYNEQFF. CDR3 nucleotides: TGTGCCAGCAGCGTATCGAATGTGGGTTCCTACAATGAGCAGTTCTTC.